One and the same sample provided the 6 T cell receptor beta chains below, sequenced in a study of cytomegalovirus exposure and HLA in healthy donors. Using immunoSEQ multiplex PCR, the repertoire was profiled, and TCRdb retains in-frame clones only, with some absent. This table holds about 180,000 clones, 85% found once. Material for sequencing was PBMCs. Receptors were obtained from a man younger than 35 in good health and CMV-seropositive.

The V gene is TRBV4-1, the J gene TRBJ1-2, with D perhaps matching TRBD1 (5 bases). The CDR3 sequence is 15 residues long. The germline V and J ends were trimmed by 1 base and 0 bases, with 9 bases remaining between them. The germline V gene has CDR1 MGHRA and CDR2 YSYEKL. CDR3 nucleotides: TGCGCCAGCAGCCAAGGAGAAGGGGCTAACTATGGCTACACCTTC. It is translated as CASSQGEGANYGYTF.

The chain joins TRBV5-1 to TRBJ2-2, with D possibly TRBD1 on 5 matching bases. The CDR3 length is 15 residues. In germline, CDR1 is SGHRS, CDR2 YFSETQ. Trimming shortened V by 5 bases and J by 0 bases, and 11 bases separated the two germline ends. The DNA for the CDR3 is TGCGCCAGCAGGACAGCTTCAGCGAACACCGGGGAGCTGTTTTTT. It encodes CASRTASANTGELFF. The full variable domain, in which reference TRBV5-1 and TRBJ2-2 provide the parts outside the CDR3, is KAGVTQTPRYLIKTRGQQVTLSCSPISGHRSVSWYQQTPGQGLQFLFEYFSETQRNKGNFPGRFSGRQFSNSRSEMNVSTLELGDSALYLCASRTASANTGELFFGEGSRLTVL.

This clone has just one count. The rearrangement joins TRBV5-8 to TRBJ2-7; TRBD1 aligns across 9 bases. The J segment lost 2 bases and the V segment lost 0 bases, leaving 3 bases of the junction unmatched. The CDR3 contains 15 residues. The germline gives CDR1 SGHTS, CDR2 YDEGEE. CDR3: CASSLVQGATYEQYF. Here the CDR3 DNA reads TGTGCCAGCAGCTTGGTACAGGGGGCAACCTACGAGCAGTACTTC.

The chain recombines TRBV6-1 with TRBJ1-5; 7 bases are a match to TRBD1. This CDR3 is built from 19 residues. Trimming removed 2 bases from V and 0 bases from J; junction bases left unmatched: 13. Germline CDR1 reads MNHNS; CDR2 reads SASEGT. In DNA form, the CDR3 reads TGTGCCAGCAGTGAAAGGTTCGGGGCAGGGGGAGGTAGCAATCAGCCCCAGCATTTT. This translates into CASSERFGAGGGSNQPQHF.

This clone was picked up a small number of times. The J gene is TRBJ2-2, the V gene TRBV14; no clear D. Trimming removed 1 base from V and 7 bases from J, with 4 bases in between. The CDR3 is 12 amino acids. Germline values: CDR1 SGHDN, CDR2 FVKESK. CDR3 region: CASSQGYGELFF. In DNA, the CDR3 is TGTGCCAGCAGCCAAGGTTACGGGGAGCTGTTTTTT.

Comment on this clone: The sample has other DNA sequences that encode this CDR3 too. The rearrangement uses TRBV30 and TRBJ2-7; a weak D match, TRBD2 (5 bases). V was pared by 1 base and J by 4 bases, with 14 bases between. This CDR3 is built from 14 residues. In germline, CDR1 is GTSNPN, CDR2 SVGIG (reference sequence). The CDR3 nucleotides are TGTGCCTGGAGTGGGCGTGGGAGCTTGTACGAGCAGTACTTC. Translating gives CAWSGRGSLYEQYF.